The 26 T cell receptor beta chains below come from one sample, sequenced in a study of blood T cell repertoires in COVID-19. Here immunoSEQ multiplex PCR was the method, and the copy in TCRdb shows in-frame clones only, minus some. The sample carries about 83,000 clones, roughly 90% recorded once. The sample comprised peripheral blood. These receptors came from a woman aged 45-65 years with active or convalescent COVID-19.

The chain carries TRBV30 and TRBJ1-4; 7 nucleotides agree with TRBD1. CDR3 length: 15 amino acids. Germline values: CDR1 GTSNPN, CDR2 SVGIG (reference sequence). With V trimmed by 3 bases and J by 4 bases, 8 bases remained unmatched. In DNA, the CDR3 is TGTGCCTGGAGCCAAAAGGGGGCCCTTAATGAAAAACTGTTTTTT. Residues: CAWSQKGALNEKLFF.

The chain recombines TRBV7-9 with TRBJ2-7; tentatively, D is TRBD1 (6 bases). V lost 5 bases to trimming and J lost 0 bases, with 17 bases between them. This CDR3 comprises 16 residues. Germline-derived CDR1 and CDR2 are SEHNR and FQNEAQ (reference sequence). Written as DNA, the CDR3 is TGTGCCAGCAGCCCCTCCGTAGGGGGAAGCTCCTACGAGCAGTACTTC. Translation: CASSPSVGGSSYEQYF. The variable domain in full, with the rest retrieved from reference TRBV7-9 and TRBJ2-7, is DTGVSQNPRHKITKRGQNVTFRCDPISEHNRLYWYRQTLGQGPEFLTYFQNEAQLEKSRLLSDRFSAERPKGSFSTLEIQRTEQGDSAMYLCASSPSVGGSSYEQYFGPGTRLTVT.

This clone came up once. The chain combines TRBV19 with TRBJ2-7, with TRBD1 matching 8 bases. The germline V gene has CDR1 LNHDA and CDR2 SQIVND (reference sequence). Trimming cost V 3 bases and J 4 bases; bases outside gene matches: 8. The CDR3 sequence is 15 residues long. The CDR3 protein is CASSITDRALYEQYF. DNA of the CDR3: TGTGCCAGTAGTATTACGGACAGGGCCTTGTACGAGCAGTACTTC.

By share, this clone ranks as medium-sized. J is TRBJ2-3 and V is TRBV7-6; D ambiguous. CDR1 and CDR2 (germline): SGHVS, FNYEAQ. The CDR3 is 12 amino acids. Trimming stripped 1 base from V and 8 bases from J, with 7 bases between. CDR3 amino acids: CASSLDVRTQYF. CDR3 nucleotide sequence: TGTGCCAGCAGCTTAGATGTGCGTACGCAGTATTTT.

This clone was seen a single time. Here the CDR3 DNA reads TGTGCCAGCAGCTTGGGAAGGTTGGAGGGGGCCGCTGAAGCTTTCTTT. Its protein is CASSLGRLEGAAEAFF. The rearrangement joins TRBV5-4 to TRBJ1-1; 7 bases line up with TRBD1. Germline V gene sequence: CDR1 SGHNT, CDR2 YYREEE (reference sequence). CDR3 length: 16 amino acids. Unmatched junction bases numbered 11, after V lost 0 bases and J lost 6 bases. Using reference TRBV5-4 and TRBJ1-1 for the parts outside the CDR3, the full variable domain is ETGVTQSPTHLIKTRGQQVTLRCSSQSGHNTVSWYQQALGQGPQFIFQYYREEENGRGNFPPRFSGLQFPNYSSELNVNALELDDSALYLCASSLGRLEGAAEAFFGQGTRLTVV.

The CDR3 DNA reads as TGTGCCAGCAGCTTAGCCGTGGGGGGAACGCAGTATTTT. Translating gives CASSLAVGGTQYF. The chain has TRBV7-9 and TRBJ2-3, with D perhaps TRBD2 (6 bases). V was pared by 0 bases and J by 9 bases, with 10 bases between. The CDR3 length is 13 residues. Germline CDR1 SEHNR, CDR2 FQNEAQ (reference sequence).

The genes are TRBV3-1 (or the pseudogene TRBV3-2) and TRBJ2-7, with 7 positions matching TRBD1. CDR1 and CDR2 (germline): LGHDT, YNNKEL (reference sequence). Losses at the gene ends were 0 bases for V and 6 bases for J; bases not matched to a gene: 2. The CDR3 is 13 residues long. The CDR3 loop reads CASSQDDRAEQYF. The CDR3 nucleotides are TGTGCCAGCAGCCAAGATGACAGGGCCGAGCAGTACTTC.

The rearrangement uses TRBV19 and TRBJ1-1, with D maybe TRBD1 (6 bases). Per the germline V gene, CDR1 is LNHDA and CDR2 is SQIVND (reference sequence). The CDR3 loop spans 13 amino acids. Trimming pared 10 bases from V and 0 bases from J, leaving 12 bases between. This chain's CDR3 is CATTDRVNTEAFF. CDR3 DNA sequence: TGTGCCACAACGGACAGAGTGAACACTGAAGCTTTCTTT.

This clone turned up a few times. The chain is built from TRBV7-6 and TRBJ2-2; 8 bases map to TRBD1. The V gene's germline CDR1 is SGHVS and CDR2 FNYEAQ. V dropped 5 bases and J dropped 3; count of bases not matched to a gene: 8. The CDR3 is made up of 16 amino acids. CDR3 loop: CASSLRGQVDTGELFF. In DNA form, the CDR3 reads TGTGCCAGCAGCCTCCGGGGACAGGTGGACACCGGGGAGCTGTTTTTT.

This clone was detected once. V and J are TRBV7-6 and TRBJ1-4, with D unclear. Deletions cut 8 bases from V and 8 bases from J, with 21 bases between. The CDR3 sequence is 15 residues long. Germline assignment: CDR1 SGHVS and CDR2 FNYEAQ. Here the CDR3 reads CASAPTSSWSEKLFF. The CDR3 coding sequence is TGTGCCAGCGCTCCAACTTCGTCCTGGAGCGAAAAACTGTTTTTT.

The rearrangement joins TRBV2 to TRBJ1-2; unclear D gene. The CDR3 has 12 residues. The V gene lost 3 bases and the J gene lost 7 bases, with 9 bases spanning the gap. Germline loops: CDR1 SNHLY, CDR2 FYNNEI. The CDR3 here is CASSDGEAGYTF. The DNA for the CDR3 is TGTGCCAGCAGTGATGGGGAGGCTGGCTACACCTTC.

The chain combines TRBV30 with TRBJ1-3; D is uncertain. The V gene's germline CDR1 is GTSNPN and CDR2 SVGIG (reference sequence). This CDR3 has 16 amino acids. V lost 3 bases, J lost 2 bases, and 17 bases lay in between. CDR3 residues: CAWSPLRSRTGNTIYF. CDR3 DNA: TGTGCCTGGAGCCCCCTGAGGAGCCGAACTGGAAACACCATATATTTT.

The chain uses TRBV30 and TRBJ1-1; no clear D gene. V was trimmed by 3 bases and J by 0 bases, leaving 11 bases between them. CDR1 GTSNPN and CDR2 SVGIG come from the germline V gene (reference sequence). The CDR3 covers 14 residues. DNA for the CDR3: TGTGCCTGGAGCGCCAACCCTATGAACACTGAAGCTTTCTTT. It codes for CAWSANPMNTEAFF. The complete variable domain, with remaining parts taken from reference TRBV30 and TRBJ1-1, reads SQTIHQWPATLVQPVGSPLSLECTVEGTSNPNLYWYRQAAGRGLQLLFYSVGIGQISSEVPQNLSASRPQDRQFILSSKKLLLSDSGFYLCAWSANPMNTEAFFGQGTRLTVV.

The J gene is TRBJ2-5, the V gene TRBV6-2 or TRBV6-3; 8 bases align to TRBD2. There are 15 residues in the CDR3. The ends lost 4 bases at V and 5 bases at J; junction bases unmatched: 9. Germline V gives CDR1 MNHEY, CDR2 SVGEGT. This chain's CDR3 is CASSSIAGGGETQYF. CDR3 sequence (DNA): TGTGCCAGCAGTTCCATTGCGGGGGGAGGGGAGACCCAGTACTTC.

The rearrangement uses TRBV6-5 and TRBJ1-2; TRBD1 is a possible D gene (5 bases). The CDR3 is 12 residues long. V was cut by 9 bases and J by 1 base, with 9 bases left in between. CDR1 is MNHEY, CDR2 SVGAGI, per germline. For the CDR3, the DNA is TGTGCCAGTCTCGGGGGTAACTATGGCTACACCTTC. Its translation: CASLGGNYGYTF.

This chain joins TRBV6-5 and TRBJ2-1; a possible D gene is TRBD1 (6 bases). This CDR3 region has 14 residues. Germline V gene data show CDR1 as MNHEY and CDR2 as SVGAGI. Trimming removed 2 bases at V and 5 bases at J, with 10 bases between. This CDR3 is CASSYVGGDNEQFF. In DNA, the CDR3 is TGTGCCAGCAGTTACGTAGGGGGTGACAATGAGCAGTTCTTC.

The chain joins TRBV12-1 to TRBJ2-7; no DNA check was done on the table's D call, TRBD1. TRBV12-1 is a recognized pseudogene. There are 16 residues in the CDR3. In DNA form, the CDR3 reads TGTGCCAGCAGCTTGGCAGGGGCTGGGGAAACCTACGAGCAGTACTTC. Its translation is CASSLAGAGETYEQYF.

V and J are TRBV19 and TRBJ2-5; unclear D gene. Trimming took 3 bases from V and 7 from J, leaving 21 bases between them. The CDR3 runs 16 residues. Germline V lookup: CDR1 LNHDA, CDR2 SQIVND (reference sequence). The chain's CDR3 is CASSIGVLPATGTQYF. The CDR3 DNA reads TGTGCCAGTAGTATTGGTGTACTGCCCGCGACGGGGACCCAGTACTTC. Using reference TRBV19 and TRBJ2-5 for the parts outside the CDR3, the full variable domain is DGGITQSPKYLFRKEGQNVTLSCEQNLNHDAMYWYRQDPGQGLRLIYYSQIVNDFQKGDIAEGYSVSREKKESFPLTVTSAQKNPTAFYLCASSIGVLPATGTQYFGPGTRLLVL.

This clone has just a few counts. The chain carries TRBV10-3 and TRBJ2-7; D remains unclear. Per the germline V gene, CDR1 is ENHRY and CDR2 is SYGVKD. This CDR3 spans 15 amino acids. Trimming cost V 0 bases and J 4 bases, with 13 bases left between them. The CDR3 is CAISESMEIRYEQYF. The CDR3 region has the DNA TGTGCCATCAGTGAGTCGATGGAGATTAGGTACGAGCAGTACTTC.

The chain uses TRBV5-6 and TRBJ2-1; 7 bases are a match to TRBD1. Germline CDR1 and CDR2: SGHDT and YYEEEE. V trimming: 6 bases; J trimming: 5 bases; junction bases outside the gene matches: 8. There are 14 residues in the CDR3. CDR3 protein: CASTRDSPNNEQFF. The CDR3 nucleotides are TGTGCCAGCACCCGGGACAGCCCGAACAATGAGCAGTTCTTC.

The chain uses TRBV11-1 and TRBJ2-5, with 7 positions matching TRBD2. V lost 5 bases, J lost 3 bases, and 12 bases stayed unmatched. The germline gives CDR1 SGHAT, CDR2 FQDESV (reference sequence). CDR3 size: 16 residues. CDR3 bases: TGTGCCAGCAGCCTCCGGGCGGGACTAACGAAAGAGACCCAGTACTTC. It yields the protein CASSLRAGLTKETQYF.

This clone was observed a single time. Here the CDR3 reads CASSKGMTRVPYEQYF. The CDR3 region has the DNA TGTGCCAGCAGCAAAGGGATGACCAGGGTACCCTACGAGCAGTACTTC. The chain links TRBV21-1 to TRBJ2-7; TRBD1, as called in the table, went unchecked against the DNA. TRBV21-1 is flagged as a pseudogene. This CDR3 has 16 amino acids.

CDR3 bases: TGCGCCAGCAGCCGAGGACAGGGTAACACTGAAGCTTTCTTT. Its translation: CASSRGQGNTEAFF. The gene calls are TRBV4-3 and TRBJ1-1, with 8 nucleotides matching TRBD1. Per germline, CDR1 LGHNA and CDR2 YSLEER. V shed 4 bases, J shed 2 bases, and the junction held 3 bases outside the gene matches. This CDR3 is 14 amino acids long.

The V gene is TRBV9, the J gene TRBJ2-5, with TRBD2 identical over 10 bases. V was clipped by 4 bases and J by 4 bases; unmatched bases: 7. Germline V gives CDR1 SGDLS, CDR2 YYNGEE. The CDR3 runs 15 residues. The CDR3 spells CASSPSGGVGETQYF. The CDR3 DNA sequence: TGTGCCAGCAGCCCAAGCGGGGGGGTCGGAGAGACCCAGTACTTC.

The chain has TRBV19 and TRBJ1-6; 7 bases map to TRBD1. The CDR3 runs 15 residues. CDR1 is LNHDA and CDR2 is SQIVND in the germline V gene (reference sequence). With V trimmed by 5 bases and J by 3 bases, 4 bases remained unmatched. The CDR3 here is CASSLRTGYNSPLHF. DNA of the CDR3: TGTGCCAGTAGTTTAAGGACAGGCTATAATTCACCCCTCCACTTT.

This chain uses TRBV7-3 with TRBJ1-6; D is unclear. V dropped 5 bases and J dropped 9 bases, with 14 bases sitting between them. The CDR3 runs to 14 residues. The germline gives CDR1 SGHTA, CDR2 FQGTGA. In DNA, the CDR3 is TGTGCCAGCAGCCCAGGCCTGGTCGGTTCACCCCTCCACTTT. It encodes CASSPGLVGSPLHF.